The 22 T cell receptor beta chains reported below all come from one sample, sequenced in a study of blood T cell repertoires in COVID-19. Some clones are missing from TCRdb's copy, which holds only in-frame ones; the method was immunoSEQ multiplex PCR. The table has roughly 68,000 clones, 70% to 90% seen once; the top ten hold around 10%. Sequenced input: PBMCs or T cells enriched from blood (not recorded which). The source is a woman aged 40 to 49 who had recovered from COVID-19.

The rearrangement uses TRBV12-2 and TRBJ2-7; TRBD1 was called by the table and not checked on the DNA. TRBV12-2 is termed a pseudogene. The CDR3 sequence is 14 residues long. CDR3 in DNA: TGTGCAAGTCGCCAGTCCCCCGACAGGGGCGAGCAGTACTTC. As protein: CASRQSPDRGEQYF.

This chain connects TRBV2 to TRBJ2-3; the D gene is possibly TRBD1 (6 bases). The CDR3 length is 13 residues. The germline V gene has CDR1 SNHLY and CDR2 FYNNEI. Trimming removed 2 bases from V and 6 bases from J, with 9 bases in between. The DNA for the CDR3 is TGTGCCAGCAGTGAACTAGGGGGTGATACGCAGTATTTT. Protein sequence: CASSELGGDTQYF.

The rearrangement uses TRBV19 and TRBJ2-5; 8 bases align to TRBD1. The V gene end was trimmed by 3 bases and the J gene end by 4 bases; junction bases not matched to a gene: 1. CDR3 length: 13 residues. Germline V gene lookup returns CDR1 LNHDA and CDR2 SQIVND (reference sequence). The CDR3 reads CASSIDRGETQYF. The CDR3 coding sequence is TGTGCCAGTAGTATTGACAGGGGAGAGACCCAGTACTTC.

The chain recombines TRBV28 with TRBJ2-5, with D maybe TRBD1 (6 bases). The V gene's germline CDR1 is MDHEN and CDR2 SYDVKM. The V end was cut by 2 bases, the J end by 5 bases, with 21 bases between. This CDR3 has 17 amino acids. The CDR3 coding sequence is TGTGCCAGCAGTTTAAGGGCTCCAGGGGTAGTCGGGGAGACCCAGTACTTC. It translates to CASSLRAPGVVGETQYF. The full variable domain, its missing parts supplied by reference TRBV28 and TRBJ2-5, is DVKVTQSSRYLVKRTGEKVFLECVQDMDHENMFWYRQDPGLGLRLIYFSYDVKMKEKGDIPEGYSVSREKKERFSLILESASTNQTSMYLCASSLRAPGVVGETQYFGPGTRLLVL.

The rearrangement joins TRBV5-4 to TRBJ2-5, with TRBD1 matching over 10 bases. The CDR3 sequence is 16 residues long. Germline-derived CDR1 and CDR2 are SGHNT and YYREEE (reference sequence). The trim removed 4 bases at V and 4 bases at J, leaving 10 bases unmatched. The CDR3 spells CASSKPSGTGVETQYF. For the CDR3, the DNA is TGTGCCAGCAGCAAGCCCTCCGGGACAGGGGTAGAGACCCAGTACTTC. Variable domain in full (rest from reference TRBV5-4 and TRBJ2-5): ETGVTQSPTHLIKTRGQQVTLRCSSQSGHNTVSWYQQALGQGPQFIFQYYREEENGRGNFPPRFSGLQFPNYSSELNVNALELDDSALYLCASSKPSGTGVETQYFGPGTRLLVL.

The V and J genes are TRBV5-1 and TRBJ2-1; 12 bases are shared with TRBD2. CDR3 length: 15 amino acids. Germline CDR1 reads SGHRS; CDR2 reads YFSETQ. Unmatched junction bases numbered 4, after V lost 7 bases and J lost 2 bases. CDR3 bases: TGCGCCAGCGGGACTAGCGGGCAGACCTACAATGAGCAGTTCTTC. Amino acid sequence: CASGTSGQTYNEQFF. Complete variable domain (other parts from reference TRBV5-1 and TRBJ2-1): KAGVTQTPRYLIKTRGQQVTLSCSPISGHRSVSWYQQTPGQGLQFLFEYFSETQRNKGNFPGRFSGRQFSNSRSEMNVSTLELGDSALYLCASGTSGQTYNEQFFGPGTRLTVL.

V and J are TRBV10-3 and TRBJ2-2, with 7 bases fitting TRBD1. In germline, CDR1 is ENHRY, CDR2 SYGVKD. With V trimmed by 6 bases and J by 2 bases, 6 bases remained unmatched. This CDR3 is built from 15 residues. CDR3 sequence (DNA): TGTGCCATCAGCTCCGGGACAGACAACACCGGGGAGCTGTTTTTT. Translated: CAISSGTDNTGELFF.

V is TRBV5-6 and J is TRBJ1-2; tentative D call: TRBD1 (5 bases). The CDR3 runs 15 residues. Per the germline V gene, CDR1 is SGHDT and CDR2 is YYEEEE. Deletions cut 0 bases from V and 1 base from J, with 10 bases between. This CDR3 is CASSLAGVLNYGYTF. The DNA of the CDR3 is TGTGCCAGCAGCTTGGCGGGGGTTCTTAACTATGGCTACACCTTC.

This chain links TRBV5-1 with TRBJ1-4, with TRBD1 identical over 10 bases. Germline trimming cut 2 bases from V and 8 bases from J; bases unmatched to any gene: 6. This CDR3 contains 15 residues. CDR1 SGHRS and CDR2 YFSETQ come from the germline V gene. CDR3 amino acids: CASSLRTGGNEKLFF. CDR3 nucleotide sequence: TGCGCCAGCAGCTTACGGACAGGGGGAAACGAAAAACTGTTTTTT.

CDR3 region: CASSIFGQVGNQPQHF. The CDR3 DNA sequence: TGTGCCAGTAGTATCTTTGGTCAGGTTGGCAATCAGCCCCAGCATTTT. This sequence joins TRBV19 and TRBJ1-5; D remains unclear. CDR3 length: 16 amino acids. V was pared by 3 bases and J by 2 bases, with 14 bases between. CDR1 and CDR2 from the germline V gene are LNHDA and SQIVND (reference sequence).

The genes are TRBV19 and TRBJ2-7; 7 positions match TRBD1. CDR3 size: 13 residues. Germline assignment: CDR1 LNHDA and CDR2 SQIVND (reference sequence). V trimming: 5 bases; J trimming: 2 bases; junction bases outside the gene matches: 3. The CDR3 DNA sequence: TGTGCCAGTAGTTTGCAGGGGGCCTACGAGCAGTACTTC. Amino acids: CASSLQGAYEQYF.

This rearrangement joins TRBV1 to TRBJ1-2. TRBV1 is a known pseudogene. The length of the CDR3 is 11 residues. The DNA of the CDR3 is TGCACCAGCAGCCAAGATCCGGGCTACACCTTC. Amino acid sequence: CTSSQDPGYTF.

This chain joins TRBV11-3 and TRBJ1-2; TRBD1 is a possible D gene (6 bases). Germline assignment: CDR1 SGHNT and CDR2 YENEEA. This CDR3 region has 14 residues. V was cut by 2 bases and J by 8 bases, with 15 bases left in between. The DNA of the CDR3 is TGTGCCAGCAGCTTACAAGGACAGAGCTTGGGCTACACCTTC. Translated, it gives CASSLQGQSLGYTF.

The chain couples TRBV19 to TRBJ2-7, with D possibly TRBD1 on 6 matching bases. The CDR3 runs to 17 residues. The ends were cut back, 2 bases at V and 9 bases at J, with 26 bases in the middle. CDR1 is LNHDA, CDR2 SQIVND, per germline (reference sequence). CDR3 in amino acids: CASSITGGQSGWRGQYF. CDR3 DNA: TGTGCCAGTAGTATAACCGGAGGACAGTCCGGGTGGCGCGGGCAGTACTTC.

The V gene is TRBV4-1, the J gene TRBJ2-7; perhaps TRBD1 as D (6 bases). The CDR3 contains 15 residues. Trimming took 1 base from V and 6 from J, leaving 16 bases between them. Germline CDR1 and CDR2: MGHRA and YSYEKL. CDR3: CASSQASGAGVEQYF. The CDR3 coding sequence is TGCGCCAGCAGCCAAGCCTCAGGGGCCGGGGTCGAGCAGTACTTC.

J is TRBJ2-7 and V is TRBV7-2; D may be TRBD1 (6 bases). The CDR3 loop spans 17 amino acids. Deletions cut 4 bases from V and 3 bases from J, with 22 bases between. CDR1 SGHTA and CDR2 FQGNSA come from the germline V gene. The CDR3 region has the DNA TGTGCCAGCAGCTGGAATGGCAGGACAGCCTCCGACTACGAGCAGTACTTC. Protein product: CASSWNGRTASDYEQYF.

The rearrangement uses TRBV5-8 and TRBJ2-7; the match to TRBD1 covers 8 bases. Unmatched junction bases numbered 3, after V lost 0 bases and J lost 1 base. CDR1 SGHTS and CDR2 YDEGEE come from the germline V gene. This CDR3 is 15 amino acids long. The DNA for the CDR3 is TGTGCCAGCAGCTTGGGGCAGGGGGCTTCCTACGAGCAGTACTTC. As protein: CASSLGQGASYEQYF.

This chain connects TRBV11-1 to TRBJ2-1; D is unresolved. The CDR3 totals 15 residues. Trimming cost V 5 bases and J 6 bases, with 17 bases left between them. The germline gives CDR1 SGHAT, CDR2 FQDESV (reference sequence). The CDR3 DNA sequence: TGTGCCAGCAGCCATACCGCTGATCCGGGCAATGAGCAGTTCTTC. This gives the protein CASSHTADPGNEQFF.

The rearrangement links TRBV6-5 to TRBJ2-7; a possible D gene is TRBD2 (6 bases). The V end lost 6 bases, the J end lost 5 bases, and 14 bases lay between the germline ends. This CDR3 is 13 amino acids long. Germline V gene sequence: CDR1 MNHEY, CDR2 SVGAGI. CDR3 sequence reads: CASRGLGPNEQYF. The CDR3 nucleotides read TGTGCCAGCAGGGGACTGGGGCCCAACGAGCAGTACTTC.

The V gene is TRBV7-8, the J gene TRBJ1-5; TRBD1 matches 7 bases. V was pared by 5 bases and J by 7 bases, with 11 bases of the junction left unmatched. The CDR3 runs to 15 residues. Per the germline V gene, CDR1 is SGHVS and CDR2 is FQNEAQ. The CDR3 sequence: CASSNIDRVEQPQHF. CDR3 DNA: TGTGCCAGCAGCAACATCGACAGGGTCGAGCAGCCCCAGCATTTT.

V gene TRBV5-1 combines with J gene TRBJ2-7, with D possibly matching TRBD2 (6 bases). The length of the CDR3 is 12 residues. Trimming cost V 0 bases and J 5 bases, with 6 bases left between them. The V gene's germline CDR1 is SGHRS and CDR2 YFSETQ. The CDR3 region has the DNA TGCGCCAGCAGCTTGGCGGGGGACGAGCAGTACTTC. Its translation is CASSLAGDEQYF.

This clone appeared once. CDR3 DNA: TGTGCCAGCAGCTTAGGACAGACGAGGACCGGGGAGCTGTTTTTT. The encoded protein is CASSLGQTRTGELFF. The V call is TRBV11-2, the J call TRBJ2-2; tentatively, D is TRBD1 (5 bases). Trimming left V 1 base short and J 5 bases short, with 11 bases between. Germline V gene lookup returns CDR1 SGHAT and CDR2 FQNNGV. This CDR3 has 15 residues.